One and the same sample provided the 5 T cell receptor beta chains below, sequenced in a study of blood T cell repertoires in COVID-19. Some clones are missing from TCRdb's copy, which holds only in-frame ones; the method was immunoSEQ multiplex PCR. The sample carries 88,000 or so clones, over 75% recorded once. The sample taken for sequencing was peripheral blood. These receptors were collected from a man aged 60 to 75 with acute or convalescent COVID-19.

This chain connects TRBV6-5 to TRBJ2-5; 8 nucleotides match TRBD2. Trimming at V came to 8 bases and at J to 1 base, leaving 3 bases not matched to a gene. The CDR3 loop spans 13 amino acids. Germline V gene lookup returns CDR1 MNHEY and CDR2 SVGAGI. Here the CDR3 reads CASLGGGQETQYF. The CDR3, as DNA: TGTGCCAGCCTCGGGGGGGGCCAAGAGACCCAGTACTTC.

This chain joins TRBV7-2 and TRBJ2-7; TRBD2 matches at 7 bases. The CDR3 runs 14 residues. The V gene's germline CDR1 is SGHTA and CDR2 FQGNSA. V lost 2 bases, J lost 3 bases, and 4 bases stayed unmatched. The chain's CDR3 is CASSLQAGFYEQYF. DNA for the CDR3: TGTGCCAGCAGCTTACAAGCGGGATTCTACGAGCAGTACTTC.

This chain's CDR3 is CASSQDGTGGSEQYF. In DNA, the CDR3 is TGTGCCAGCAGCCAAGACGGGACAGGGGGTAGCGAGCAGTACTTC. The genes are TRBV3-1 (or the pseudogene TRBV3-2) and TRBJ2-7; 11 nucleotides agree with TRBD1. The germline V gene encodes CDR1 LGHDT and CDR2 YNNKEL (reference sequence). Trimming cost V 0 bases and J 6 bases; bases outside gene matches: 4. This CDR3 contains 15 residues.

This clone was picked up one time. The chain's CDR3 is CASSPTAGGQPQHF. The CDR3 DNA reads TGTGCCAGCAGTCCCACTGCAGGGGGACAGCCCCAGCATTTT. This rearrangement joins TRBV6-5 to TRBJ1-5; TRBD1 aligns across 7 bases. Germline-derived CDR1 and CDR2 are MNHEY and SVGAGI. Trimming took 5 bases from V and 7 from J; bases not matched to a gene: 8. The CDR3 runs to 14 residues.

This chain uses TRBV10-3 with TRBJ2-1, with TRBD2 matching over 9 bases. There are 15 residues in the CDR3. Per the germline V gene, CDR1 is ENHRY and CDR2 is SYGVKD. Losses at the gene ends were 3 bases for V and 7 bases for J; bases not matched to a gene: 7. The DNA for the CDR3 is TGTGCCATCAGTGATTTAGCGGGAGTTGGTAATGAGCAGTTCTTC. Protein product: CAISDLAGVGNEQFF.